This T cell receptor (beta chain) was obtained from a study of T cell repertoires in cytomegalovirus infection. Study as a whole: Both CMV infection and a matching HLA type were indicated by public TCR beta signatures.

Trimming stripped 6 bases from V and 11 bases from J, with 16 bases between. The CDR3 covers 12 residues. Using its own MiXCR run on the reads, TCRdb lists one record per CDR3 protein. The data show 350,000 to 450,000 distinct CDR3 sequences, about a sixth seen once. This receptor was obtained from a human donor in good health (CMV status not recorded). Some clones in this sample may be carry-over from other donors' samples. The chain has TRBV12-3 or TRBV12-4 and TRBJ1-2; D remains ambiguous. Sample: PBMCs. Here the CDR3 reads CASRPNSGRYTF. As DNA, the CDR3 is TGTGCCAGCAGACCCAACTCCGGACGATACACCTTC.